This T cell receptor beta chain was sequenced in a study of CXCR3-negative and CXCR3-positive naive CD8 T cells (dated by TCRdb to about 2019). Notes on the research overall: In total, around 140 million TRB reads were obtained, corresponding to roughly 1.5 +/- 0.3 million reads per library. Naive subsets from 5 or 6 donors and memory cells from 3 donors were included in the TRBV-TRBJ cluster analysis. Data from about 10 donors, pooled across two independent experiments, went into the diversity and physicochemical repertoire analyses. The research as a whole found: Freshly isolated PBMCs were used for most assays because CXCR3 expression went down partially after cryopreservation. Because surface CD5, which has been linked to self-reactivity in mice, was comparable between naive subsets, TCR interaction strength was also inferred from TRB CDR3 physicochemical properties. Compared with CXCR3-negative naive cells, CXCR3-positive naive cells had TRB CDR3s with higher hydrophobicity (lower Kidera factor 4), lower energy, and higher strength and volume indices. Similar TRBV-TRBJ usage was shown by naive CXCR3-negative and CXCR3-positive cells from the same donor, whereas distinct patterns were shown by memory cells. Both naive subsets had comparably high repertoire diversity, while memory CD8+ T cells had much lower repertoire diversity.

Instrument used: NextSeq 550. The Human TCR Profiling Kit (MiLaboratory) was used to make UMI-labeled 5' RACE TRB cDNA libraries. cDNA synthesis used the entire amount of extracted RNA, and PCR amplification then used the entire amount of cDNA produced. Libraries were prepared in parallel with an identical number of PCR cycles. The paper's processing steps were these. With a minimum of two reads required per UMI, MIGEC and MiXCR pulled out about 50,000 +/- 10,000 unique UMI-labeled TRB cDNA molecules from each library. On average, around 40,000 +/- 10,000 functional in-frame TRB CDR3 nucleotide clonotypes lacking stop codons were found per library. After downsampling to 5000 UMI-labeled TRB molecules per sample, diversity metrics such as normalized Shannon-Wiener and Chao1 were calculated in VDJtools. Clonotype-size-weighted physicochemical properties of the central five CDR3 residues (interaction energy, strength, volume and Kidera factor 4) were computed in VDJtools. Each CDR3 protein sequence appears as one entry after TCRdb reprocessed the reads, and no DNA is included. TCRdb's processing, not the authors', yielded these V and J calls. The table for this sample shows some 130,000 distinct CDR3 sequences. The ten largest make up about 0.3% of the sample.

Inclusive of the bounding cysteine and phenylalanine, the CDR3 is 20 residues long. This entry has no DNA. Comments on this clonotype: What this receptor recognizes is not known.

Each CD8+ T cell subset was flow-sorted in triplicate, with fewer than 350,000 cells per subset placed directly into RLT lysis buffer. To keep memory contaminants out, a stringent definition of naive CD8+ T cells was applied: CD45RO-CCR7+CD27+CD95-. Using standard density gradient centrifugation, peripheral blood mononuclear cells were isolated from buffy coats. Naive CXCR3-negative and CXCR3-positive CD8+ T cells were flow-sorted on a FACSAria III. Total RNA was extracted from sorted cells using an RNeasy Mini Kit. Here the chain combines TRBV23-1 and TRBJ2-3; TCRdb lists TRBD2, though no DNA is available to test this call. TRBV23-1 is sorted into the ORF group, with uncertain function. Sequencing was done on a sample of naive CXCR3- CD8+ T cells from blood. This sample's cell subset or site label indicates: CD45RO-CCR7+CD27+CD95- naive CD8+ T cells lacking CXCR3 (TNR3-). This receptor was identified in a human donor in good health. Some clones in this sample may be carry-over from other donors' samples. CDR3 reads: CASSPRRPRGGLRGTDTQYF.